This TCR beta chain was sequenced for a study of PD-1 blockade in classical Hodgkin lymphoma. The study's findings and limits: Newly diagnosed patients were reported to start with lower TCR diversity than healthy donors.

The CDR3 is 17 residues long. V dropped 6 bases and J dropped 1 base, with 22 bases sitting between them. The V gene's germline CDR1 is SQVTM and CDR2 ANQGSEA. Sequenced by immunoSEQ multiplex PCR; TCRdb stores in-frame clones only, minus some. In the table there are 15,000 to 20,000 clones, 92% of which are singletons. A note on this clone: The antigen is not known.

Time point in this sample: newly diagnosed, previously untreated cHL patient sample. Thawed PBMCs were the source of CD4+ T cells, purified by magnetic negative selection. The authors used newly diagnosed, untreated classical Hodgkin lymphoma PBMCs as comparison. Sequenced sample: CD4+ T cells from blood. The V call is TRBV29-1, the J call TRBJ1-5, with D perhaps matching TRBD1 (6 bases). The clonotype originates from a human donor with classical Hodgkin lymphoma. The CDR3 nucleotides read TGCAGCGTCCAGTGGGGGGCGGGGATAGGGAGCAATCAGCCCCAGCATTTT. Encoded protein: CSVQWGAGIGSNQPQHF.